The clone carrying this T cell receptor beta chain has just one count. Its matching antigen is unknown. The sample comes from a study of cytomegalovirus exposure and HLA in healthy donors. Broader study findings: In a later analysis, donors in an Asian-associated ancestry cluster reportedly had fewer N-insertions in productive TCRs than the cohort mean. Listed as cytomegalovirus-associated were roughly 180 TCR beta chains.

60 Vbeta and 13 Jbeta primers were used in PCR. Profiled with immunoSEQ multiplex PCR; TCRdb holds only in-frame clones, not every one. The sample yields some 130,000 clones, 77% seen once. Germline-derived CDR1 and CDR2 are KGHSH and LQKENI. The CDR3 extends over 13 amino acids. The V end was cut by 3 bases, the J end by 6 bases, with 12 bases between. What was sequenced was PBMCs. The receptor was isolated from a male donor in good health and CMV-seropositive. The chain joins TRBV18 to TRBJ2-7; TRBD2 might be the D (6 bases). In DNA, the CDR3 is TGTGCCAGCTCACCGAGGGAGGATTCCGAGCAGTACTTC. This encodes CASSPREDSEQYF.